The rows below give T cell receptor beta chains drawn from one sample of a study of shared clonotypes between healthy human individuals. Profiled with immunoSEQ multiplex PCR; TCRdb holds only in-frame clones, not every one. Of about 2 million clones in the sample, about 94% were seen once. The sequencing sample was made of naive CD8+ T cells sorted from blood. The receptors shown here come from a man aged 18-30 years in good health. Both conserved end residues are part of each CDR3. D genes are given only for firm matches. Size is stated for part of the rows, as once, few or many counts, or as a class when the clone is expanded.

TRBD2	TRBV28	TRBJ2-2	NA	TGTGCCAGCAGCTCTTGGGGACTAGCGGGACCGACCGGGGAGCTGTTTTTT	CASSSWGLAGPTGELFF
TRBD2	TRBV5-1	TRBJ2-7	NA	TGCGCCAGCAAATGGACTAGCGGAGGAGACTACGAGCAGTACTTC	CASKWTSGGDYEQYF
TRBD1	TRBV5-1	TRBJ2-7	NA	TGCGCCAGCAGCTTGGGGCCGGGACAGGGACTCGAGCAGTACTTC	CASSLGPGQGLEQYF
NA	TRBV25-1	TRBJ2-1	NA	TGTGCCAGCAGTGTAACAGGGAATGAGCAGTTCTTC	CASSVTGNEQFF
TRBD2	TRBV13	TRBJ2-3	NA	TGTGCCAGCAGCTCTCGCCGACTAGCGGGAGCAGCAGATACGCAGTATTTT	CASSSRRLAGAADTQYF
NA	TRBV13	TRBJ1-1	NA	TGTGCCAGCAGCTTCCTGGGGGAGAACACTGAAGCTTTCTTT	CASSFLGENTEAFF
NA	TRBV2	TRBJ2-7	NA	TGTGCCAGCAGTGGGATTTTAGACAGTATCTCCTACGAGCAGTACTTC	CASSGILDSISYEQYF
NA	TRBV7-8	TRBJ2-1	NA	TGTGCCAGCAGCTTAGCCCCCGGGATGTACAATGAGCAGTTCTTC	CASSLAPGMYNEQFF
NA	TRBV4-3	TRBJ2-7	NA	TGCGCCAGCAGCCAAGAAAGGTATAGTAGCTCCTACGAGCAGTACTTC	CASSQERYSSSYEQYF
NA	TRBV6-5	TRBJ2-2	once	TGTGCCAGCAGTTACTCGATCCTAGGCGATGGTGGGGAGCTGTTTTTT	CASSYSILGDGGELFF
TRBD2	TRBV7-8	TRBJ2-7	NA	TGTGCCAGCAGCTTAGGGGTACCTGCGGGAGGGCCATCTTACTACGAGCAGTACTTC	CASSLGVPAGGPSYYEQYF
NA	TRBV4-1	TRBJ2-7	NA	TGCGCCAGCAGCCAAAATCACGGCTACGAGCAGTACTTC	CASSQNHGYEQYF
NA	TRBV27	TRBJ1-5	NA	TGTGCCAGCAGTTGGGGCCCAGGACAGCCCCAGCATTTT	CASSWGPGQPQHF
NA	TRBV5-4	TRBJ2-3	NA	TGTGCCAGCAGCCCCAGACTAGCAGGGGCAGATACGCAGTATTTT	CASSPRLAGADTQYF
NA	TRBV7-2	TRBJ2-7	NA	TGTGCCAGCAGCTTTGGGGGAACGTACGAGCAGTACTTC	CASSFGGTYEQYF
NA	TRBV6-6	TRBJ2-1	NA	TGTGCCAGCAGGGGACCGGACGTGAGAGATGAGCAGTTCTTC	CASRGPDVRDEQFF
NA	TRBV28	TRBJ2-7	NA	TGTGCCAGCAGTCTACGTGCCCTCGCGGGACAGCCTAGGGAGCAGTACTTC	CASSLRALAGQPREQYF
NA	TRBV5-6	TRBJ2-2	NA	TGTGCCAGCAGCTTGCGTATTAGCGGGGAGCTGTTTTTT	CASSLRISGELFF
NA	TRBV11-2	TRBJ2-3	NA	TGTGCCAGCAGCCACACAAAACGGGATACGCAGTATTTT	CASSHTKRDTQYF
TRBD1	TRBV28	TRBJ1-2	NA	TGTGCCAGCAGTTTTGGGACAGGGGGCTATGGCTACACCTTC	CASSFGTGGYGYTF
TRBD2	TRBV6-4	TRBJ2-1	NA	TGTGCCAGCAGTGACGGGGTAGCGGGAGGCAATGAGCAGTTCTTC	CASSDGVAGGNEQFF
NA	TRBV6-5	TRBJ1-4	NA	TGTGCCAGCAGTTACTCGGGGGTTGGGCCCGGTGAAAAACTGTTTTTT	CASSYSGVGPGEKLFF
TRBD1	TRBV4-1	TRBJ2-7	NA	TGCGCCAGCAGCCAATCGACAGGGGCCCCTCTAGAGCAGTACTTC	CASSQSTGAPLEQYF
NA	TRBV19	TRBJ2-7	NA	TGTGCCAGTAGTAGCGGTTCCTACGAGCAGTACTTC	CASSSGSYEQYF
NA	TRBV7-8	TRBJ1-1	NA	TGTGCCAGCAGCTTAGTGTGGGTTAGCGAAGCTTTCTTT	CASSLVWVSEAFF
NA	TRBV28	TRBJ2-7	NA	TGTGCCAGCAACCAAGCAGACCCAGGGTACAGCTACGAGCAGTACTTC	CASNQADPGYSYEQYF
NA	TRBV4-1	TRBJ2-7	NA	TGCGCCAGCAGCCAAGTTACAGGTAACAGCTACGAGCAGTACTTC	CASSQVTGNSYEQYF
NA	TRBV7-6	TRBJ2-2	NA	TGTGCCAGCAGTTATACAGGGTCAGGGGAGCTGTTTTTT	CASSYTGSGELFF
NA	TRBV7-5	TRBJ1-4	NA	TGTGCCAGAAGCTTAGCCCCAGGGTCTGAAAAACTGTTTTTT	CARSLAPGSEKLFF
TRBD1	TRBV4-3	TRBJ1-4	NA	TGCGCCAGCAGCCGACTAACAGGGGAAGATGAAAAACTGTTTTTT	CASSRLTGEDEKLFF
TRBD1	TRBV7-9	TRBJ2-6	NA	TGTGCCAGCAGATCCGGACAGGGTTCTGGGGCCAACGTCCTGACTTTC	CASRSGQGSGANVLTF
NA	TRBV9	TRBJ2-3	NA	TGTGCCAGCAGCGGGTACGGGAAAAGCACAGATACGCAGTATTTT	CASSGYGKSTDTQYF
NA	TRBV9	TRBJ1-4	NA	TGTGCCAGCAGCGCTGGGGACACTAATGAAAAACTGTTTTTT	CASSAGDTNEKLFF
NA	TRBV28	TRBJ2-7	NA	TGTGCCAGCACCGGGATGGGAGGAGCCTACGAGCAGTACTTC	CASTGMGGAYEQYF
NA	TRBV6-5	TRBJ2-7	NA	TGTGCCAGCAGTTACCTGCCGGGGGAAGAGCAGTACTTC	CASSYLPGEEQYF
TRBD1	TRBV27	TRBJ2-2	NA	TGTGCCAGCAGTTGGGACACAGGGGCCGGGGAGCTGTTTTTT	CASSWDTGAGELFF
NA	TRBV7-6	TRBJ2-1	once	TGTGCCAGCAGCATAGCCGTCGGGACTCCCTACAATGAGCAGTTCTTC	CASSIAVGTPYNEQFF
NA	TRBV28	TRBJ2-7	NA	TGTGCCAGCAGTTTCCAGGGGGGGTCCTACGAGCAGTACTTC	CASSFQGGSYEQYF
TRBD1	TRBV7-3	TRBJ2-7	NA	TGTGCCAGCAGCTTAACGGGGGACAGGGGAGTCCACGAGCAGTACTTC	CASSLTGDRGVHEQYF
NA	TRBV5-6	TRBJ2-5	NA	TGTGCCAGCAGCTTGGGGGGGGTCGAGACCCAGTACTTC	CASSLGGVETQYF
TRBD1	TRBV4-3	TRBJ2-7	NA	TGCGCCAGCAGCCCGGGACAGGGTCTTAGCTCCTACGAGCAGTACTTC	CASSPGQGLSSYEQYF
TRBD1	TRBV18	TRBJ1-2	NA	TGTGCCAGCTCACCACCGAAAGGACAGGACGGGGTCCCCTATGGCTACACCTTC	CASSPPKGQDGVPYGYTF
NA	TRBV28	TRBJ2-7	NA	TGTGCCAGCAGCTCGGTGGGCGAAATCTACGAGCAGTACTTC	CASSSVGEIYEQYF
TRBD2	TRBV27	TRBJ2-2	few	TGTGCCAGCAGTCTAGCGGGGGGCCTAGTCGGGGAGCTGTTTTTT	CASSLAGGLVGELFF
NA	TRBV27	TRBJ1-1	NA	TGTGCCAGCAGTCCCGTAAGAGAGAACACTGAAGCTTTCTTT	CASSPVRENTEAFF
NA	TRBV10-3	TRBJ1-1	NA	TGTGCCATCAGTGTAGTCGACGGGTACACTGAAGCTTTCTTT	CAISVVDGYTEAFF
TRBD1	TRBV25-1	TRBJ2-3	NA	TGTGCCAGCAGTGATGGACAGGGGGCTGGAGTGAGCACAGATACGCAGTATTTT	CASSDGQGAGVSTDTQYF
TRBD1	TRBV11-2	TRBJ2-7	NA	TGTGCCAGCAGCTTAGAGCCGGGACAGAACTACGAGCAGTACTTC	CASSLEPGQNYEQYF
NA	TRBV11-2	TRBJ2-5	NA	TGTGCCAGCAGCTTAGTCCAGCAAGAGACCCAGTACTTC	CASSLVQQETQYF
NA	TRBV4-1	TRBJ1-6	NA	TGCGCCAGCAGCCACCCCGGCGGGAACTATAATTCACCCCTCCACTTT	CASSHPGGNYNSPLHF
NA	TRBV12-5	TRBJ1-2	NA	TGTGCTAGTGGTTTGGTACGAGGCGGGAACTATGGCTACACCTTC	CASGLVRGGNYGYTF
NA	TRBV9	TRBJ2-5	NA	TGTGCCAGCAGCGCCGGACAGCCCCAAGAGACCCAGTACTTC	CASSAGQPQETQYF
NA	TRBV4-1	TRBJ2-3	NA	TGCGCCAGCAGCCACCAAATATGGGATACGCAGTATTTT	CASSHQIWDTQYF
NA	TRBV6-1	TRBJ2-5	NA	TGTGCCAGCACCGAAGACATTTCCCAAGAGACCCAGTACTTC	CASTEDISQETQYF
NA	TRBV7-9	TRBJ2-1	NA	TGTGCCAGCAGCCCCCCCGGTGGGAGCTCCTACAATGAGCAGTTCTTC	CASSPPGGSSYNEQFF
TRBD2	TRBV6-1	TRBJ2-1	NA	TGTGCCAGCAGTGAATGGGGGGGCTCCTACAATGAGCAGTTCTTC	CASSEWGGSYNEQFF
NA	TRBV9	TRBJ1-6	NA	TGTGCCAGCAGCGGAGGGGACAATAATTCACCCCTCCACTTT	CASSGGDNNSPLHF
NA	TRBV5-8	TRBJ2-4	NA	TGTGCCAGCAGCGAACGGGGTGTGCTTAGGGACATTCAGTACTTC	CASSERGVLRDIQYF
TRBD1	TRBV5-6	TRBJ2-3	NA	TGTGCCAGCAGCTTGGCGGGACAGGTGGAGGCTAGCACAGATACGCAGTATTTT	CASSLAGQVEASTDTQYF